Below, 18 T cell receptor beta chains from the same sample are listed, as sequenced in a study of identical twins. TCRdb re-called the 5' RACE reads through MiXCR, storing one row per CDR3 protein. The sample has some 250,000 distinct CDR3 sequences; 5% to 7% are singletons. These data also featured in a second study, about T cells expressing NK-cell markers.

Source material: CD8+ T cells sorted from blood. The source is a young woman in good health.

The chain joins TRBV4-2 to TRBJ2-7; no firm D call. The germline V gene has CDR1 LGHNA and CDR2 YNFKEQ. V lost 8 bases to trimming and J lost 9 bases, with 20 bases between them. The CDR3 is 13 amino acids. The CDR3 bases are TGTGCCAGCGGCCCCGGGCTCCTCTCCTGGCAGTACTTC. It codes for CASGPGLLSWQYF.

The table lists this clonotype with a few counts. The genes are TRBV6-2 or TRBV6-3 and TRBJ1-2; D unclear. The V end was cut by 0 bases, the J end by 8 bases, with 10 bases between. Germline V CDR1 and CDR2: MNHEY, SVGEGT. This CDR3 is 13 amino acids long. CDR3 sequence (DNA): TGTGCCAGCAGTTACTCCACCGTCCCCGGCTACACCTTC. It yields the protein CASSYSTVPGYTF.

This clonotype was recorded at least ten times. V gene TRBV29-1 combines with J gene TRBJ2-7; the D is unclear. Germline-derived CDR1 and CDR2 are SQVTM and ANQGSEA. This CDR3 is built from 12 residues. V lost 7 bases and J 1 base, leaving 11 bases between the germline ends. The CDR3 DNA is TGCAGCGCGGCAGATGGTTCCTACGAGCAGTACTTC. Translated, it gives CSAADGSYEQYF.

The chain carries TRBV19 and TRBJ2-1; TRBD1 matches at 9 bases. V lost 9 bases, J lost 6 bases, and 12 bases stayed unmatched. CDR3 size: 15 residues. Germline values: CDR1 LNHDA, CDR2 SQIVND (reference sequence). CDR3 in amino acids: CASKPGTGSPNEQFF. The DNA for the CDR3 is TGTGCCAGCAAGCCTGGGACAGGGTCCCCCAATGAGCAGTTCTTC.

This clonotype has just a few counts. This chain uses TRBV30 with TRBJ2-5; possible D gene TRBD1, 5 bases. The CDR3 spans 14 residues. Germline V lookup: CDR1 GTSNPN, CDR2 SVGIG (reference sequence). V gave up 6 bases and J gave up 4 bases, with 18 bases separating them. The CDR3 nucleotides read TGTGCCTGTCTAATAAGGGGCCGGTCAGAGACCCAGTACTTC. Encoded protein: CACLIRGRSETQYF.

This clonotype has just a few counts. This chain connects TRBV7-6 to TRBJ1-5, with a possible D match to TRBD1 (5 bases). The CDR3 contains 15 residues. Trimming shortened V by 1 base and J by 5 bases, and 12 bases separated the two germline ends. Per germline, CDR1 SGHVS and CDR2 FNYEAQ. The CDR3 nucleotides read TGTGCCAGCAGCTTAGAATGGCAGGGAGATCAGCCCCAGCATTTT. Translation: CASSLEWQGDQPQHF.

For the CDR3, the DNA is TGCAGCGTATGGGACCTTAACACAGCCTACACCTTC. Encoded protein: CSVWDLNTAYTF. The chain is built from TRBV29-1 and TRBJ1-2; TRBD1 might be the D (5 bases). The CDR3 consists of 12 residues. V lost 6 bases, J lost 10 bases, and 18 bases lay in between. Germline CDR1 SQVTM, CDR2 ANQGSEA. Full variable domain (outside the CDR3, taken from reference TRBV29-1 and TRBJ1-2): SAVISQKPSRDICQRGTSLTIQCQVDSQVTMMFWYRQQPGQSLTLIATANQGSEATYESGFVIDKFPISRPNLTFSTLTVSNMSPEDSSIYLCSVWDLNTAYTFGSGTRLTVV.

This clonotype has ten or more counts. This chain joins TRBV12-3 or TRBV12-4 and TRBJ2-1, with TRBD1 matching over 10 bases. J gave up 5 bases and V 2 bases, and 3 bases lay outside the gene matches. The CDR3 totals 15 residues. CDR3 in DNA: TGTGCCAGCAGTTTATGGGACAGGGGCGACAATGAGCAGTTCTTC. It yields the protein CASSLWDRGDNEQFF.

The rearrangement uses TRBV30 and TRBJ2-7; possible D gene TRBD1, 6 bases. Germline loops: CDR1 GTSNPN, CDR2 SVGIG (reference sequence). The CDR3 totals 14 residues. Trimming stripped 1 base from V and 0 bases from J, with 10 bases between. CDR3 residues: CAWSATGSSYEQYF. CDR3 sequence (DNA): TGTGCCTGGAGTGCCACAGGGAGCTCCTACGAGCAGTACTTC.

The V gene is TRBV6-6, the J gene TRBJ2-7; D is unresolved. CDR3 length: 12 residues. The V end was cut by 6 bases, the J end by 7 bases, with 13 bases between. Germline V gene sequence: CDR1 MNHNY, CDR2 SVGAGI (reference sequence). This chain's CDR3 is CASRSAPWEQYF. The CDR3 DNA is TGTGCCAGCAGGTCGGCCCCTTGGGAGCAGTACTTC.

This clonotype was counted at least ten times. The chain's CDR3 is CASTLSTIYGYTF. The CDR3 DNA reads TGTGCCAGCACCTTATCGACAATCTATGGCTACACCTTC. V gene TRBV12-3 or TRBV12-4 combines with J gene TRBJ1-2; no clear D gene. The CDR3 is made up of 13 amino acids. V dropped 7 bases and J dropped 4 bases, with 13 bases sitting between them.

This clonotype was picked up a small number of times. V and J are TRBV29-1 and TRBJ2-2; D might be TRBD2 (6 bases). Trimming left V 4 bases short and J 4 bases short, with 10 bases between. This CDR3 is built from 13 residues. Germline CDR1 and CDR2: SQVTM and ANQGSEA. CDR3 sequence (DNA): TGCAGCGTTGTAATAGCGGCCACCGGGGAGCTGTTTTTT. Encoded protein: CSVVIAATGELFF.

This clonotype was seen only a few times. This chain joins TRBV29-1 and TRBJ2-5; perhaps TRBD2 as D (6 bases). Trimming left V 8 bases short and J 8 bases short, with 15 bases between. The CDR3 totals 11 residues. The germline V gene has CDR1 SQVTM and CDR2 ANQGSEA. CDR3 sequence (DNA): TGCAGCCCGCGGGACGGCGCAACCCAGTACTTC. This gives the protein CSPRDGATQYF.

The rearrangement joins TRBV7-9 to TRBJ1-5, with D maybe TRBD1 (6 bases). Trimming removed 4 bases at V and 5 bases at J, with 15 bases between. Germline V CDR1 and CDR2: SEHNR, FQNEAQ (reference sequence). The length of the CDR3 is 15 residues. The CDR3 here is CASSSTGRTDQPQHF. The CDR3 nucleotides are TGTGCCAGCAGCTCCACAGGGAGGACCGATCAGCCCCAGCATTTT.

This clonotype was counted between two and nine times. The rearrangement joins TRBV2 to TRBJ2-1, with 7 bases aligning to TRBD2. CDR1 and CDR2 from the germline V gene are SNHLY and FYNNEI. V was pared by 10 bases and J by 8 bases, with 11 bases of the junction left unmatched. This CDR3 contains 13 residues. The CDR3 sequence is CATLEGGSDEQFF. CDR3 in DNA: TGTGCCACCCTCGAGGGAGGGTCGGATGAGCAGTTCTTC.

In its sample, this clonotype was seen many times. The rearrangement joins TRBV7-9 to TRBJ2-3; possibly TRBD2 for D (7 bases). The CDR3 covers 15 residues. Trimming removed 4 bases at V and 3 bases at J, with 14 bases between. Germline loops: CDR1 SEHNR, CDR2 FQNEAQ (reference sequence). CDR3 protein: CASSSHREGTDTQYF. DNA of the CDR3: TGTGCCAGCAGCTCCCACAGGGAGGGGACAGATACGCAGTATTTT.

The chain recombines TRBV29-1 with TRBJ2-3; D perhaps matches TRBD2 (6 bases). The CDR3 extends over 14 amino acids. Germline V lookup: CDR1 SQVTM, CDR2 ANQGSEA. V was clipped by 5 bases and J by 3 bases, with 15 bases between them. The CDR3 spells CSVTGTSVTDTQYF. CDR3 nucleotide sequence: TGCAGCGTTACCGGGACTTCTGTAACAGATACGCAGTATTTT.

This sequence joins TRBV7-6 and TRBJ2-6; no clear D. CDR1 SGHVS and CDR2 FNYEAQ come from the germline V gene. V was clipped by 1 base and J by 3 bases, with 7 bases between them. The CDR3 runs to 15 residues. The CDR3: CASSLGPRGANVLTF. The CDR3 DNA sequence: TGTGCCAGCAGCTTAGGCCCGCGTGGGGCCAACGTCCTGACTTTC.